A single sample is the source of the 28 T cell receptor beta chains below, sequenced in a study of blood T cell repertoires in COVID-19 (dated by TCRdb to 2020 to 2021). Receptor amplification or capture employed the immunoSEQ multiplex PCR assay. TCRdb retrieved this table from immuneACCESS and kept in-frame rearrangements only. Not all clones are present; in checked studies, unresolved V genes account for under half, and no reason is known for the remainder. The sample table contains around 140,000 clones; only one count was recorded for 70% to 90% of them. Clones ranked in the top ten supply approximately 1.5% of the sample. Sequenced material: peripheral blood. The receptors shown here come from a woman aged 60-70 years with acute or convalescent COVID-19.

The rearrangement joins TRBV7-2 to TRBJ2-1; maybe TRBD1 (5 bases). Per the germline V gene, CDR1 is SGHTA and CDR2 is FQGNSA. CDR3 length: 16 residues. V was cut by 5 bases and J by 0 bases, with 14 bases left in between. CDR3 bases: TGTGCCAGCAGCCCACTCGACAGCGTCTCCTACAATGAGCAGTTCTTC. This translates into CASSPLDSVSYNEQFF.

The chain employs TRBV4-2 and TRBJ2-2, with 8 positions matching TRBD2. This CDR3 spans 16 amino acids. Unmatched junction bases numbered 10, after V lost 7 bases and J lost 3 bases. Germline V gene sequence: CDR1 LGHNA, CDR2 YNFKEQ. For the CDR3, the DNA is TGTGCCAGCACCAAGACCGGGGGGGCCGACACCGGGGAGCTGTTTTTT. Protein sequence: CASTKTGGADTGELFF.

This clone was picked up one time. The gene calls are TRBV6-1 and TRBJ2-2; weak D call: TRBD1 (5 bases). CDR3 size: 15 residues. Germline-derived CDR1 and CDR2 are MNHNS and SASEGT. V lost 1 base to trimming and J lost 5 bases, with 11 bases between them. In DNA form, the CDR3 reads TGTGCCAGCAGTGAAGAAGGGGCGCGTACCGGGGAGCTGTTTTTT. It is translated as CASSEEGARTGELFF.

The chain carries TRBV19 and TRBJ1-1; unclear D gene. Deletions cut 3 bases from V and 4 bases from J, with 9 bases between. Per the germline V gene, CDR1 is LNHDA and CDR2 is SQIVND (reference sequence). CDR3 length: 13 amino acids. CDR3 sequence (DNA): TGTGCCAGTAGTATTATGGAGGGCACTGAAGCTTTCTTT. It codes for CASSIMEGTEAFF.

This clone was seen a handful of times. This chain links TRBV3-1 (or the pseudogene TRBV3-2) with TRBJ1-1, with 9 bases that match TRBD1. The V gene's germline CDR1 is LGHDT and CDR2 YNNKEL (reference sequence). V gave up 7 bases and J gave up 4 bases; unmatched junction bases: 10. The CDR3 spans 15 residues. CDR3 DNA: TGTGCCAGCACCAGGACAGGGGATGCTCGCACTGAAGCTTTCTTT. This sequence encodes CASTRTGDARTEAFF.

CDR3 coding DNA: TGTGCCAGCAGTTCCTGGGACAGGACTAACTATGGCTACACCTTC. Translating gives CASSSWDRTNYGYTF. This chain connects TRBV28 to TRBJ1-2, with 8 bases matching TRBD1. Per germline, CDR1 MDHEN and CDR2 SYDVKM. J lost 0 bases, V lost 4 bases, and 4 bases had no gene match. CDR3 length: 15 residues.

V is TRBV5-8 and J is TRBJ2-1; 14 bases agree with TRBD2. This CDR3 spans 18 amino acids. The V gene end was trimmed by 0 bases and the J gene end by 4 bases; junction bases not matched to a gene: 6. Germline V CDR1 and CDR2: SGHTS, YDEGEE. In DNA, the CDR3 is TGTGCCAGCAGCTTGGTAACGACTAGCGGGGGGGAGTACAATGAGCAGTTCTTC. It translates to CASSLVTTSGGEYNEQFF.

The CDR3 reads CASSPRWGQGITEAFF. Written as DNA, the CDR3 is TGTGCCAGCAGTCCCCGATGGGGACAGGGGATAACTGAAGCTTTCTTT. This sequence joins TRBV6-2 or TRBV6-3 and TRBJ1-1; 10 positions agree with TRBD1. This CDR3 is built from 16 residues. Germline CDR1 MNHEY, CDR2 SVGEGT. V gave up 5 bases and J gave up 5 bases; unmatched junction bases: 11.

This chain uses TRBV10-3 with TRBJ1-2; 9 bases align to TRBD1. The V gene's germline CDR1 is ENHRY and CDR2 SYGVKD. This CDR3 region has 14 residues. The V gene end was trimmed by 9 bases and the J gene end by 5 bases; junction bases not matched to a gene: 10. The CDR3 loop is CAITGGTLGYGYTF. The CDR3 DNA is TGTGCCATAACAGGGGGCACCCTCGGGTATGGCTACACCTTC.

The rearrangement joins TRBV5-1 to TRBJ1-5; D ambiguous. CDR1 is SGHRS, CDR2 YFSETQ, per germline. This CDR3 contains 15 residues. V shed 6 bases and J shed 0 bases, with 13 bases lying between them. CDR3 DNA sequence: TGCGCCAGCAAGTTAAACTCCTATAGCAATCAGCCCCAGCATTTT. Translated, it gives CASKLNSYSNQPQHF.

V and J are TRBV19 and TRBJ1-2; possibly TRBD1 for D (6 bases). The CDR3 runs 16 residues. V was cut by 1 base and J by 7 bases, with 19 bases left in between. CDR1 and CDR2 (germline): LNHDA, SQIVND (reference sequence). The CDR3 reads CASSIADSRRQSGYTF. As DNA, the CDR3 is TGTGCCAGTAGTATAGCGGACAGTCGTAGGCAGAGTGGCTACACCTTC.

The chain combines TRBV7-9 with TRBJ1-5; 10 bases agree with TRBD1. CDR1 is SEHNR, CDR2 FQNEAQ, per germline (reference sequence). The CDR3 loop spans 16 amino acids. V lost 1 base to trimming and J lost 9 bases; unmatched junction nucleotides: 9. In nucleotides, the CDR3 is TGTGCCAGCAGCTTAGGAGGTGACAGGGGGCGAATGCCCCAGCATTTT. It encodes CASSLGGDRGRMPQHF.

This clone occurred once. J is TRBJ1-3 and V is TRBV6-5; possibly TRBD1 for D (6 bases). Germline CDR1 is MNHEY and CDR2 is SVGAGI. V was pared by 4 bases and J by 0 bases, with 10 bases between. The CDR3 covers 15 residues. As DNA, the CDR3 is TGTGCCAGCAGTTCCGACAGGAACTCTGGAAACACCATATATTTT. It specifies CASSSDRNSGNTIYF.

There are a few counts of this clone. V is TRBV5-1 and J is TRBJ1-1, with D perhaps TRBD1 (6 bases). This CDR3 has 14 amino acids. V lost 0 bases and J 4 bases, leaving 10 bases between the germline ends. CDR1 is SGHRS and CDR2 is YFSETQ in the germline V gene. The CDR3 loop reads CASSLAGRGTEAFF. CDR3 DNA: TGCGCCAGCAGCTTGGCAGGCAGGGGCACTGAAGCTTTCTTT.

V usage is TRBV5-1 and J usage is TRBJ2-7; 9 bases are shared with TRBD1. The germline V gene encodes CDR1 SGHRS and CDR2 YFSETQ. The CDR3 has 16 residues. With V trimmed by 2 bases and J by 2 bases, 8 bases remained unmatched. In nucleotides, the CDR3 is TGCGCCAGCAGCTTTGCCTTCGGACAGGGGCCCTACGAGCAGTACTTC. Protein: CASSFAFGQGPYEQYF. Looking up the rest from reference TRBV5-1 and TRBJ2-7 gives the full variable domain: KAGVTQTPRYLIKTRGQQVTLSCSPISGHRSVSWYQQTPGQGLQFLFEYFSETQRNKGNFPGRFSGRQFSNSRSEMNVSTLELGDSALYLCASSFAFGQGPYEQYFGPGTRLTVT.

CDR3 in amino acids: CASSQTSGGQAGELFF. The DNA of the CDR3 is TGCGCCAGCAGCCAAACTAGCGGGGGGCAGGCCGGGGAGCTGTTTTTT. The V gene is TRBV4-3, the J gene TRBJ2-2; 12 bases match TRBD2. The CDR3 loop spans 16 amino acids. With 2 bases clipped from V and 6 bases from J, the junction kept 4 bases outside the gene matches. CDR1 is LGHNA and CDR2 is YSLEER in the germline V gene.

This chain connects TRBV3-1 (or the pseudogene TRBV3-2) to TRBJ2-7, with 11 nucleotides matching TRBD2. This CDR3 comprises 17 residues. V lost 3 bases to trimming and J lost 3 bases; unmatched junction nucleotides: 10. Germline CDR1 is LGHDT and CDR2 is YNNKEL (reference sequence). CDR3 residues: CASSQAPTSGVNYEQYF. The CDR3, as DNA: TGTGCCAGCAGCCAGGCCCCGACTAGCGGGGTCAACTACGAGCAGTACTTC.

This chain links TRBV5-5 with TRBJ1-2; TRBD1 is a possible D gene (5 bases). The CDR3 sequence is 13 residues long. The V gene lost 2 bases and the J gene lost 5 bases, with 10 bases spanning the gap. Germline V gene data show CDR1 as SGHKS and CDR2 as YYEKEE (reference sequence). The chain's CDR3 is CASSLNSGYGYTF. CDR3 bases: TGTGCCAGCAGCTTAAATTCAGGGTATGGCTACACCTTC. Drawing the rest from reference TRBV5-5 and TRBJ1-2, the complete variable domain is DAGVTQSPTHLIKTRGQQVTLRCSPISGHKSVSWYQQVLGQGPQFIFQYYEKEERGRGNFPDRFSARQFPNYSSELNVNALLLGDSALYLCASSLNSGYGYTFGSGTRLTVV.

The chain uses TRBV6-5 and TRBJ1-2; D possibly corresponds to TRBD1 (6 bases). The V end lost 0 bases, the J end lost 5 bases, and 10 bases lay between the germline ends. Per germline, CDR1 MNHEY and CDR2 SVGAGI. This CDR3 region has 14 residues. DNA for the CDR3: TGTGCCAGCAGTTACTCGGGCAGGGGATATGGCTACACCTTC. It encodes CASSYSGRGYGYTF.

V gene TRBV19 combines with J gene TRBJ1-2; D may be TRBD1 (6 bases). Trimming removed 5 bases at V and 2 bases at J, with 15 bases between. The CDR3 is 15 amino acids. Germline values: CDR1 LNHDA, CDR2 SQIVND (reference sequence). The CDR3 loop is CASSVGHLDNYGYTF. CDR3 bases: TGTGCCAGTAGTGTGGGACATCTCGACAACTATGGCTACACCTTC. The variable domain in full, completed from reference TRBV19 and TRBJ1-2, reads DGGITQSPKYLFRKEGQNVTLSCEQNLNHDAMYWYRQDPGQGLRLIYYSQIVNDFQKGDIAEGYSVSREKKESFPLTVTSAQKNPTAFYLCASSVGHLDNYGYTFGSGTRLTVV.

The chain has TRBV28 and TRBJ1-2; 8 bases line up with TRBD1. The V gene end was trimmed by 3 bases and the J gene end by 8 bases; junction bases not matched to a gene: 11. The CDR3 is 15 amino acids. CDR1 is MDHEN, CDR2 SYDVKM, per germline. Written as DNA, the CDR3 is TGTGCCAGCAGTTTTATGCCGGACAGGGAACGCGGCTACACCTTC. Its translation: CASSFMPDRERGYTF.

J is TRBJ1-5 and V is TRBV7-2; D ambiguous. CDR1 is SGHTA and CDR2 is FQGNSA in the germline V gene. V was pared by 1 base and J by 0 bases, with 13 bases between. The CDR3 length is 17 residues. The CDR3 DNA follows: TGTGCCAGCAGCTTAGACTTTCCCTCGGGTAGCAATCAGCCCCAGCATTTT. It is translated as CASSLDFPSGSNQPQHF.

This chain uses TRBV30 with TRBJ2-1; 10 bases match TRBD2. Trimming took 2 bases from V and 8 from J; bases not matched to a gene: 9. The germline gives CDR1 GTSNPN, CDR2 SVGIG (reference sequence). This CDR3 contains 15 residues. CDR3 nucleotides: TGTGCCTGGAGTTTAGGAAGCGGGGGGGTTGATGAGCAGTTCTTC. Protein sequence: CAWSLGSGGVDEQFF.

This chain connects TRBV4-2 to TRBJ2-7, with D possibly matching TRBD2 (6 bases). The V and J ends lost 1 base and 3 bases respectively, with 13 bases between them. The germline V gene has CDR1 LGHNA and CDR2 YNFKEQ. This CDR3 comprises 15 residues. The CDR3 protein is CASSQVSASDYEQYF. For the CDR3, the DNA is TGTGCCAGCAGCCAAGTCTCCGCTAGCGACTACGAGCAGTACTTC.

V usage is TRBV6-4 and J usage is TRBJ2-5, with 7 bases lining up with TRBD2. Germline V CDR1 and CDR2: MRHNA, SNTAGT. The ends lost 4 bases at V and 3 bases at J; junction bases unmatched: 5. CDR3 length: 14 amino acids. CDR3 residues: CASSGNAGEETQYF. CDR3 coding DNA: TGTGCCAGCAGTGGCAATGCGGGAGAAGAGACCCAGTACTTC.

This chain links TRBV3-1 (or the pseudogene TRBV3-2) with TRBJ2-5; 11 nucleotides agree with TRBD2. There are 16 residues in the CDR3. Germline values: CDR1 LGHDT, CDR2 YNNKEL (reference sequence). V lost 2 bases and J lost 7; bases outside the gene matches: 9. The CDR3 reads CASSQLAGGPGGTQYF. DNA of the CDR3: TGTGCCAGCAGCCAACTAGCGGGGGGCCCAGGTGGGACCCAGTACTTC.

This rearrangement joins TRBV3-1 (or the pseudogene TRBV3-2) to TRBJ1-1; D gene ambiguous. The CDR3 covers 13 residues. V dropped 4 bases and J dropped 7 bases, with 13 bases sitting between them. CDR1 LGHDT and CDR2 YNNKEL come from the germline V gene (reference sequence). The CDR3 region has the DNA TGTGCCAGCAGCCCCCCGTGGGAGGGTGAAGCTTTCTTT. It specifies CASSPPWEGEAFF.

The CDR3 DNA reads TGTGCCAGTAAATTTTCCGGGACAGGGGTCGAGACCCAGTACTTC. This encodes CASKFSGTGVETQYF. V and J are TRBV19 and TRBJ2-5, with 10 nucleotides matching TRBD1. The germline V gene has CDR1 LNHDA and CDR2 SQIVND (reference sequence). V lost 7 bases and J lost 5; bases outside the gene matches: 10. This CDR3 spans 15 amino acids.